Listed below are T cell receptor beta chains from one sample, sequenced in a study of T cell repertoires in ileal Crohn's disease. TCRdb's copy holds only in-frame clones and misses some; the assay was immunoSEQ multiplex PCR. The sample holds under 2,500 clones; around 85% are singletons and the top ten take about an eighth. Sequencing was performed on ileal tissue. These receptor sequences come from an adult with Crohn's disease. CDR3s include the opening cysteine and the closing phenylalanine or tryptophan. Fields, in order: clone size, V gene, CDR3 length, D gene, J gene, CDR3 DNA, CDR3 protein. A D gene is named only where the DNA matches it firmly. Not every row has a clone size; where given, it reads once, few, many or a size class.

-	TRBV6-6	11	-	TRBJ1-2	TGTGCCAGCAGCCTCGACACAGGCTACACCTTC	CASSLDTGYTF
-	TRBV6-1	15	-	TRBJ1-5	TGTGCCAGCAGTGAAAAGTCGGGGTACAATCAGCCCCAGCATTTT	CASSEKSGYNQPQHF
-	TRBV28	13	-	TRBJ2-3	TGTGCCAGCATGGGGGAAGGCACAGATACGCAGTATTTT	CASMGEGTDTQYF
-	TRBV11-3	13	-	TRBJ2-7	TGTGCCAGCAGCTTAGCCGGCGTCTACGAGCAGTACTTC	CASSLAGVYEQYF
few	TRBV6-4	15	TRBD2	TRBJ2-1	TGTGCCAGCAGTGACTCCCGGGGGGGCAAGGATGAGCAGTTCTTC	CASSDSRGGKDEQFF
-	TRBV5-1	12	-	TRBJ2-2	TGCGCCAGCAGATACGACACCGGGGAGCTGTTTTTT	CASRYDTGELFF
-	TRBV30	14	-	TRBJ1-2	TGTGCCTGGAGTGTTGGGCAGACTAACTATGGCTACACCTTC	CAWSVGQTNYGYTF
-	TRBV2	16	TRBD1	TRBJ1-2	TGTGCCAGCAGGGTTACGGACAGGGCCACTAACTATGGCTACACCTTC	CASRVTDRATNYGYTF
-	TRBV5-1	11	-	TRBJ2-7	TGCGCCAGCAGCCAAAACTACGAGCAGTACTTC	CASSQNYEQYF
-	TRBV19	16	-	TRBJ1-5	TGTGCCAGTAGTATAGAGGCAGGTCGGGGGTATCAGCCCCAGCATTTT	CASSIEAGRGYQPQHF
-	TRBV28	12	-	TRBJ1-4	TGTGCCAGCACCCGAGGATGGGAAAAACTGTTTTTT	CASTRGWEKLFF
-	TRBV7-9	14	-	TRBJ1-2	TGTGCCAGCAGCTCTAGAGTGGCCCTCTATGGCTACACCTTC	CASSSRVALYGYTF
-	TRBV7-2	14	-	TRBJ2-7	TGTGCCAGCAGCCCTAAGTCCAGGGAGCGCGAGCAGTACTTC	CASSPKSREREQYF
-	TRBV30	13	TRBD2	TRBJ2-7	TGTGCCTGGAGTGGACGGGGGGGGTACGAGCAGTACTTC	CAWSGRGGYEQYF
-	TRBV6-1	14	-	TRBJ2-3	TGTGCCAGCATGACACGGAGCGTCACAGATACGCAGTATTTT	CASMTRSVTDTQYF
-	TRBV18	15	TRBD1	TRBJ1-6	TGTGCCAGCCAAGACAGGGTGAGGGATAATTCACCCCTCCACTTT	CASQDRVRDNSPLHF
-	TRBV27	14	-	TRBJ2-5	TGTGCCAGCAGTTCCGTAAGGTACCAAGAGACCCAGTACTTC	CASSSVRYQETQYF
-	TRBV27	13	-	TRBJ2-3	TGTGCCAGCGGAATGGGGCCGACAGATACGCAGTATTTT	CASGMGPTDTQYF
few	TRBV5-1	16	-	TRBJ2-3	TGCGCCAGCCAGGATTGGAGGGGGGGTAGCACAGATACGCAGTATTTT	CASQDWRGGSTDTQYF
-	TRBV5-8	14	TRBD1	TRBJ2-1	TGTGCCAGCAGCAAAAAGGACAGGTACAATGAGCAGTTCTTC	CASSKKDRYNEQFF
-	TRBV30	10	-	TRBJ2-6	TGTCAAAGTCGGGCCAACGTCCTGACTTTC	CQSRANVLTF
-	TRBV30	14	-	TRBJ2-3	TGTGCCTGGAGTAGTCTAGATCTAACAGATACGCAGTATTTT	CAWSSLDLTDTQYF
once	TRBV18	16	TRBD1	TRBJ2-1	TGTGCCAGCTCACAAACGACAGGGGGCGGACGTAATGAGCAGTTCTTC	CASSQTTGGGRNEQFF
-	TRBV19	14	-	TRBJ2-2	TGTGCCAGTAGTGATGCCGGGGCCACCGGGGAGCTGTTTTTT	CASSDAGATGELFF
-	TRBV6-1	15	-	TRBJ1-1	TGTGCCAGCAGTCTCACTGACAGTAAGGGCACTGAAGCTTTCTTT	CASSLTDSKGTEAFF
-	TRBV27	14	-	TRBJ2-3	TGTGCCAGCAGAGGAGTCGCTAGCACAGATACGCAGTATTTT	CASRGVASTDTQYF
once	TRBV11-3	13	-	TRBJ2-2	TGTGCCAGCAGCCGTAGACAGGCCGGGGAGCTGTTTTTT	CASSRRQAGELFF
-	TRBV2	15	TRBD1	TRBJ1-1	TGTGCCAGCAGTGAATCCCAGGGGGCTTTAGGTGAAGCTTTCTTT	CASSESQGALGEAFF
-	TRBV30	13	TRBD1	TRBJ1-4	TGTGCCTCCTGGACAGGGCGTAATGAAAAACTGTTTTTT	CASWTGRNEKLFF
-	TRBV2	13	-	TRBJ2-5	TGTGCCAGCTTGAAGGACAGAGAAGAGACCCAGTACTTC	CASLKDREETQYF
-	TRBV30	17	TRBD1	TRBJ1-3	TGTGCCTGGAGGGACCCAGGGGGTCCTTTCTCTGGAAACACCATATATTTT	CAWRDPGGPFSGNTIYF
-	TRBV7-9	16	TRBD2	TRBJ2-1	TGTGCCAGCAGCTCAACCGGGACTAGCGGTAACAATGAGCAGTTCTTC	CASSSTGTSGNNEQFF
-	TRBV27	17	-	TRBJ1-3	TGTGCCAGCAGTTCCGGGGGAGGATCCTTCTCTGGAAACACCATATATTTT	CASSSGGGSFSGNTIYF
-	TRBV2	13	-	TRBJ1-6	TGTGCCAGCAGTGAACGCCCTAATTCACCCCTCCACTTT	CASSERPNSPLHF
-	TRBV5-1	14	TRBD1	TRBJ2-7	TGCGCCAGCAGTGAGACAGGGGACTCCTACGAGCAGTACTTC	CASSETGDSYEQYF
-	TRBV10-3	16	TRBD2	TRBJ2-2	TGTGCCATCACCCGGGGACTAGCGGGGGGAACCGGGGAGCTGTTTTTT	CAITRGLAGGTGELFF
few	TRBV27	15	-	TRBJ1-1	TGTGCCAGCTCCGCCCGGGGCCCAGGGGACACTGAAGCTTTCTTT	CASSARGPGDTEAFF
-	TRBV5-1	15	-	TRBJ2-3	TGCGCCAGCAGCTTGGGCGTAGGCATAACAGATACGCAGTATTTT	CASSLGVGITDTQYF
-	TRBV11-2	13	TRBD1	TRBJ2-2	TGTGCCAGCCACAGGGGATCTGCCGGGGAGCTGTTTTTT	CASHRGSAGELFF
-	TRBV2	14	TRBD1	TRBJ1-1	TGTGCCAGCAGCTGGACAGGCAGGAACACTGAAGCTTTCTTT	CASSWTGRNTEAFF
-	TRBV27	14	-	TRBJ1-1	TGTGCCAGCAGCCGAAACAGGAGGAACACTGAAGCTTTCTTT	CASSRNRRNTEAFF
-	TRBV9	13	TRBD1	TRBJ1-1	TGTGCCAGCAAGAGGACAGGGGACACTGAAGCTTTCTTT	CASKRTGDTEAFF
-	TRBV5-1	16	TRBD1	TRBJ2-6	TGCGCCAGCTATGGGACAGGAGTCCCTGGGGCCAACGTCCTGACTTTC	CASYGTGVPGANVLTF
-	TRBV6-4	15	TRBD2	TRBJ2-3	TGTGCCAGCAGTGAAGCGGGGGAGGCCACAGATACGCAGTATTTT	CASSEAGEATDTQYF
few	TRBV29-1	14	-	TRBJ1-1	TGCAGCGTTGAAGATGGACAACAGAACACTGAAGCTTTCTTT	CSVEDGQQNTEAFF
-	TRBV11-2	15	-	TRBJ1-1	TGTGCCAGCAGTCCTCGGGCGGCGGGTGACACTGAAGCTTTCTTT	CASSPRAAGDTEAFF
-	TRBV7-2	14	TRBD2	TRBJ2-1	TGTGCCAGCAGCTTAGTCCTAGCGGGGGCGGAGCAGTTCTTC	CASSLVLAGAEQFF
-	TRBV6-1	15	-	TRBJ1-3	TGTGCCAGCAGTGAATTGGCGTACTCTGGAAACACCATATATTTT	CASSELAYSGNTIYF
-	TRBV4-2	16	-	TRBJ1-4	TGTGCCAGCAGCCACGTCCCCGACAGGTATGGGGAAAAACTGTTTTTT	CASSHVPDRYGEKLFF